Following are 22 T cell receptor beta chains from one sample sequenced in a study of blood T cell repertoires in COVID-19 (dated by TCRdb to 2020 to 2021). The method was the immunoSEQ multiplex PCR assay. Held by TCRdb, this immuneACCESS table contains in-frame sequences only and omits some clones. Under half of the omission traces to an unresolved V gene where checked; the cause of the rest is unknown. This sample gives more than 50,000 clones in total; around 91% of them show up just once. The ten most abundant clones make up around an eighth of the sample. Material: peripheral blood. Source of these receptors: a man aged 60 to 69 with active COVID-19.

The chain employs TRBV30 and TRBJ2-5; 8 positions match TRBD2. The CDR3 is 13 amino acids. V was pared by 3 bases and J by 5 bases, with 5 bases of the junction left unmatched. Germline V gene sequence: CDR1 GTSNPN, CDR2 SVGIG (reference sequence). The CDR3 nucleotides read TGTGCCTGGAGCGGGAGGGCCGGGGAGACCCAGTACTTC. This translates into CAWSGRAGETQYF.

The chain has TRBV5-6 and TRBJ2-1; 15 nucleotides match TRBD2. In germline, CDR1 is SGHDT, CDR2 YYEEEE. This CDR3 spans 16 amino acids. V lost 4 bases to trimming and J lost 4 bases; unmatched junction nucleotides: 3. CDR3 in amino acids: CASSGLAGGRYNEQFF. CDR3 sequence (DNA): TGTGCCAGCAGCGGACTAGCGGGAGGGCGGTACAATGAGCAGTTCTTC.

This rearrangement joins TRBV19 to TRBJ1-6, with TRBD1 matching over 7 bases. Germline trimming cut 8 bases from V and 1 base from J; bases unmatched to any gene: 8. The length of the CDR3 is 16 residues. Germline-derived CDR1 and CDR2 are LNHDA and SQIVND (reference sequence). The CDR3 protein is CASRPQGGSYNSPLHF. In DNA, the CDR3 is TGTGCCAGTCGCCCCCAGGGGGGTTCCTATAATTCACCCCTCCACTTT.

In nucleotides, the CDR3 is TGTGCCAGCAGCCCACGACAGGGAGCTAGCACAGATACGCAGTATTTT. Its translation is CASSPRQGASTDTQYF. The chain combines TRBV9 with TRBJ2-3, with TRBD1 identical over 7 bases. Germline loops: CDR1 SGDLS, CDR2 YYNGEE. There are 16 residues in the CDR3. The J segment lost 0 bases and the V segment lost 4 bases, leaving 8 bases of the junction unmatched.

The gene calls are TRBV18 and TRBJ1-2; tentatively, D is TRBD1 (6 bases). The CDR3 is 13 residues long. With 7 bases removed from V and 1 base from J, the gap between germline ends came to 10 bases. The germline gives CDR1 KGHSH, CDR2 LQKENI. CDR3 residues: CASCQGFNYGYTF. As DNA, the CDR3 is TGTGCCAGCTGTCAGGGGTTTAACTATGGCTACACCTTC.

The CDR3 nucleotides read TGTGCCTCCGCCTCCGGACTAGTGAGCTACAATGAGCAGTTCTTC. This codes for CASASGLVSYNEQFF. The chain carries TRBV30 and TRBJ2-1; 7 nucleotides agree with TRBD2. V lost 7 bases and J lost 3; bases outside the gene matches: 12. The CDR3 contains 15 residues. The germline gives CDR1 GTSNPN, CDR2 SVGIG (reference sequence).

This rearrangement joins TRBV7-3 to TRBJ2-7, with 7 bases aligning to TRBD2. V lost 2 bases and J lost 6; bases outside the gene matches: 7. The CDR3 contains 14 residues. Germline CDR1 reads SGHTA; CDR2 reads FQGTGA. For the CDR3, the DNA is TGTGCCAGCAGCTTACAAATCGGCGGGGGCGAGCAGTACTTC. Its protein product is CASSLQIGGGEQYF.

This chain links TRBV12-5 with TRBJ1-1, with TRBD1 matching over 7 bases. Germline V gives CDR1 LGHNT, CDR2 FRNRAP. The CDR3 loop spans 13 amino acids. The V gene end was trimmed by 3 bases and the J gene end by 9 bases; junction bases not matched to a gene: 7. This chain's CDR3 is CASGLAGTAKAFF. The CDR3, as DNA: TGTGCTAGTGGTTTAGCAGGGACAGCCAAAGCTTTCTTT. The full variable domain, in which reference TRBV12-5 and TRBJ1-1 provide the parts outside the CDR3, is DARVTQTPRHKVTEMGQEVTMRCQPILGHNTVFWYRQTMMQGLELLAYFRNRAPLDDSGMPKDRFSAEMPDATLATLKIQPSEPRDSAVYFCASGLAGTAKAFFGQGTRLTVV.

This clone has just one count. The chain is built from TRBV19 and TRBJ1-5; TRBD1 is a possible D gene (6 bases). V lost 4 bases and J lost 4, with 8 bases in between. The CDR3 spans 13 residues. Per the germline V gene, CDR1 is LNHDA and CDR2 is SQIVND (reference sequence). CDR3 sequence: CASSRDKNQPQHF. The CDR3 nucleotides read TGTGCCAGTAGTAGGGACAAAAATCAGCCCCAGCATTTT.

This rearrangement joins TRBV4-2 to TRBJ2-1; 11 positions agree with TRBD2. The junction had 11 bases not matched to a gene; V was cut back by 0 bases and J by 4 bases. Per germline, CDR1 LGHNA and CDR2 YNFKEQ. The CDR3 is made up of 19 amino acids. This CDR3 reads CASSQEVLAGAIIYNEQFF. CDR3 in DNA: TGTGCCAGCAGCCAAGAAGTACTAGCGGGAGCGATCATATACAATGAGCAGTTCTTC.

V usage is TRBV27 and J usage is TRBJ2-7; 7 bases agree with TRBD1. With V trimmed by 4 bases and J by 4 bases, 7 bases remained unmatched. Germline assignment: CDR1 MNHEY and CDR2 SMNVEV (reference sequence). The length of the CDR3 is 14 residues. The chain's CDR3 is CASSSNPTGYEQYF. The DNA for the CDR3 is TGTGCCAGCAGTTCTAACCCGACAGGGTACGAGCAGTACTTC.

The chain links TRBV9 to TRBJ2-2, with 9 bases aligning to TRBD2. Germline assignment: CDR1 SGDLS and CDR2 YYNGEE. V lost 2 bases, J lost 7 bases, and 6 bases stayed unmatched. This CDR3 is 15 amino acids long. DNA for the CDR3: TGTGCCAGCAGCGTGGGGACTAGCAATGGCGGGGAGCTGTTTTTT. Its translation is CASSVGTSNGGELFF.

V usage is TRBV2 and J usage is TRBJ2-1; 9 bases map to TRBD2. The junction had 6 bases not matched to a gene; V was cut back by 7 bases and J by 2 bases. The CDR3 has 15 amino acids. Germline CDR1 SNHLY, CDR2 FYNNEI. The CDR3 loop is CASTQTSGAYNEQFF. Here the CDR3 DNA reads TGTGCCAGCACCCAGACTAGCGGAGCCTACAATGAGCAGTTCTTC. Drawing the rest from reference TRBV2 and TRBJ2-1, the complete variable domain is EPEVTQTPSHQVTQMGQEVILRCVPISNHLYFYWYRQILGQKVEFLVSFYNNEISEKSEIFDDQFSVERPDGSNFTLKIRSTKLEDSAMYFCASTQTSGAYNEQFFGPGTRLTVL.

The CDR3 DNA sequence: TGTGCCAGCAGTTTTTCCCCACTAGCGGGAGGAAAATCCGGGGAGCTGTTTTTT. This translates into CASSFSPLAGGKSGELFF. J is TRBJ2-2 and V is TRBV28, with TRBD2 matching 12 bases. Germline V gene data show CDR1 as MDHEN and CDR2 as SYDVKM. The CDR3 totals 18 residues. V trimming: 3 bases; J trimming: 6 bases; junction bases outside the gene matches: 11. The entire variable domain, with the rest obtained from reference TRBV28 and TRBJ2-2, is as follows: DVKVTQSSRYLVKRTGEKVFLECVQDMDHENMFWYRQDPGLGLRLIYFSYDVKMKEKGDIPEGYSVSREKKERFSLILESASTNQTSMYLCASSFSPLAGGKSGELFFGEGSRLTVL.

The chain combines TRBV25-1 with TRBJ2-7, with D possibly TRBD1 on 6 matching bases. Germline V gene sequence: CDR1 MGHDK, CDR2 SYGVNS. The V end was cut by 1 base, the J end by 1 base, with 14 bases between. This CDR3 spans 16 amino acids. CDR3 region: CASSEWGRGRSYEQYF. The CDR3 nucleotides read TGTGCCAGCAGTGAATGGGGCAGGGGAAGATCCTACGAGCAGTACTTC.

The chain has TRBV18 and TRBJ1-5; D ambiguous. The CDR3 contains 14 residues. The germline gives CDR1 KGHSH, CDR2 LQKENI. Trimming removed 3 bases from V and 4 bases from J, with 10 bases in between. The CDR3 is CASSPLWENQPQHF. The CDR3 DNA reads as TGTGCCAGCTCACCTTTATGGGAGAATCAGCCCCAGCATTTT.

The rearrangement links TRBV5-4 to TRBJ2-7; tentatively, D is TRBD2 (6 bases). Between the trimmed V and J ends, which lost 4 bases and 1 base, there was a span of 15 bases. Germline CDR1 reads SGHNT; CDR2 reads YYREEE (reference sequence). This CDR3 has 15 residues. DNA for the CDR3: TGTGCCAGCAGCCCTGGCGGTGGACTATCCTACGAGCAGTACTTC. It encodes CASSPGGGLSYEQYF.

The chain employs TRBV4-3 and TRBJ2-1; D not certain. Trimming removed 4 bases from V and 5 bases from J, with 6 bases in between. The CDR3 is made up of 12 amino acids. Per germline, CDR1 LGHNA and CDR2 YSLEER. CDR3 nucleotide sequence: TGCGCCAGCAGCCTATACAACAATGAGCAGTTCTTC. Translated, it gives CASSLYNNEQFF.

V gene TRBV24-1 combines with J gene TRBJ2-1, with 13 nucleotides matching TRBD2. Trimming took 4 bases from V and 9 from J; bases not matched to a gene: 8. The CDR3 has 16 residues. The germline gives CDR1 KGHDR, CDR2 SFDVKD. The CDR3 protein is CATSDPGTSGIREQFF. The CDR3 DNA reads TGTGCCACCAGTGACCCCGGGACTAGCGGGATCCGTGAGCAGTTCTTC.

This sequence joins TRBV29-1 and TRBJ2-1; D is perhaps TRBD1 (6 bases). CDR3 length: 18 amino acids. With 1 base removed from V and 0 bases from J, the gap between germline ends came to 19 bases. In germline, CDR1 is SQVTM, CDR2 ANQGSEA. As DNA, the CDR3 is TGCAGCGTTGAAGGGGCCAGGGGACCCTCTCTCTCCTACAATGAGCAGTTCTTC. It is translated as CSVEGARGPSLSYNEQFF.

This clone was observed a few times. The CDR3: CASSFLSGTDTQYF. The CDR3 nucleotides read TGTGCCAGCAGTTTCCTTTCAGGCACAGATACGCAGTATTTT. The V gene is TRBV28, the J gene TRBJ2-3; D gene ambiguous. The V gene lost 3 bases and the J gene lost 1 base, with 8 bases spanning the gap. The CDR3 totals 14 residues. Germline V lookup: CDR1 MDHEN, CDR2 SYDVKM.

This clone was observed once. V usage is TRBV29-1 and J usage is TRBJ2-1; D is uncertain. V was clipped by 4 bases and J by 1 base, with 2 bases between them. This CDR3 spans 11 amino acids. Germline CDR1 SQVTM, CDR2 ANQGSEA. The CDR3 region is CSVVSYNEQFF. The DNA of the CDR3 is TGCAGCGTTGTATCCTACAATGAGCAGTTCTTC.